This T cell receptor (beta chain) originates from a study of spatial heterogeneity in lung cancer. Looking at the study overall: Counts of TCR transcripts in tumor regions correlated strongly with a matched bulk RNA-seq T cell module score. The study observed each unique TCR and UMI combination more than ten times on average in raw reads. Findings and caveats of the study: For expanded intratumoral alpha and beta TCRs, counts tracked tumor mutation counts.

TCR cDNA molecules each had a unique molecular identifier. TCRdb re-derived calls from the 5' RACE reads in MiXCR, one entry per CDR3 protein. There are about 100,000 distinct CDR3 sequences in the sample; 3.5% to 5% occur only once, and less than 25% lies in the top ten. This clonotype was recorded many times. Its antigen is currently unknown. Germline values: CDR1 SGHKS, CDR2 YYEKEE (reference sequence). CDR3 size: 15 residues. Trimming took off 4 bases at V and 9 bases at J, with 20 bases between the two ends. Indicated time point: sample taken at primary tumor resection. Untreated early-stage non-small cell lung cancer patients, over 55 in total, were the donors.

The material was lung tumor tissue, obtained at surgery. The chain links TRBV5-5 to TRBJ1-5, with D uncertain. The clonotype was recovered from a male donor with early-stage non-small cell lung cancer. This chain's CDR3 is CASSPYSGAYRPQHF. CDR3 DNA: TGTGCCAGCAGCCCGTATTCGGGCGCTTATCGGCCCCAGCATTTT.